This T cell receptor beta chain stems from a study of RUNX1 and TCR beta rearrangement in T-cell leukemia (dated by TCRdb to about 2020). In the study overall: The study compared TCR beta rearrangements and CDR3 junctions in 13 to 15 T-ALLs carrying mono-allelic acquired RUNX1 mutations versus about 10 RUNX1 wildtype T-ALLs. All RUNX1 mutations in the mutated group were heterozygous, around 10 in the Runt homology domain and three in the transactivation domain. The RUNX1 wildtype T-ALLs were matched on an immature maturation arrest stage, which was defined as the absence of cytoplasmic or surface TCR beta protein. To allow a comparison of D1 versus D2 segments, the RUNX1 wildtype T-ALLs were chosen so that each carried at least incomplete clonal TCR beta rearrangements. The maturation arrest stages of RUNX1-mutated T-ALLs were more diverse, with some cases arrested before the onset of TCR beta rearrangement. For comparison with results from a Runx1 knockout mouse model, TCR beta rearrangements in human T-ALL were analyzed. An earlier study had already determined the RUNX1 mutation status of the T-ALL cases. GRAALL-2003 and GRAALL-2005 were the multicentric trials. Genomic DNA was subjected to EuroClonality multiplex PCR, after which TCR rearrangements were assessed by Genescan analysis. Beyond this particular receptor, the publication reports: Too few clonal rearrangements were available to evaluate TCR beta CDR3 length or D segment truncation in T-ALLs. Among T-ALL clonal rearrangements, TCR beta D1 segment usage was around 82% in the RUNX1-mutated group and around 56% in the wildtype group, a difference that was not significant. Clonal TCR beta rearrangements were found in around 63% of RUNX1-mutated T-ALLs, which is fewer than the over 80% reported for T-ALL generally. Similar TCR beta J1 cluster usage was observed in RUNX1-mutated and wildtype T-ALLs, and no significant difference was found.

Remarks on this clonotype: Its antigen has not been determined. The record has no base qualities; no much larger clone is one base away.

Clipping removes 4 bases from V and 1 base from J, with 11 as the unmatched junction base count. As encoded in the germline V gene, CDR1 is ENHRY while CDR2 is SYGVKD. The CDR3 numbers 17 residues from cysteine through phenylalanine. Only the CDR3 portion is preserved as DNA: 51 bases, with reading frame beginning at the first base. For oncotyping and quantification of minimal residual disease, T-ALL samples were taken at diagnosis from children and adults treated according to protocol. The library was generated by PCR. TCRdb names Illumina MiSeq as the instrument used. Characterization of TCR beta DJ and VDJ rearrangements was performed by next generation amplicon sequencing. Concerning the study's data processing: The Vidjil software was applied to the amplicon sequencing data to identify clonal TCR beta rearrangements. Characteristics of TCR beta rearrangements in the RUNX1-mutated versus wildtype groups were compared using two-tailed Fisher exact tests. TCRdb's own reprocessing of the public reads used fastp at Q25 and MiXCR and kept productive beta chains. Rows are combined by CDR3 protein, so each entry shows the most common genes and DNA. Here the V and J calls rest on TCRdb's processing, not on the authors' analysis. The sample table lists 540 or so distinct CDR3 sequences, around 38% of them with a count of one. Roughly 98% of the sample is held by the ten biggest clonotypes.

The TCR comes from a female donor with T-cell acute lymphoblastic leukemia. The V and J genes are TRBV10-3 and TRBJ2-7; 9 nucleotides in the junction match TRBD2. The sample comprised blood. The nucleotide sequence reads TGTGCCATCAGTGTCCCCCGGGCTAGCGGGATTTCCTACGAGCAGTACTTC. This gives the protein CAISVPRASGISYEQYF.